This entry lists 18 T cell receptor beta chains sequenced from one sample in a study of response to subunit inactivated influenza vaccine. Using its own MiXCR run on the RT-PCR reads, TCRdb lists one record per CDR3 protein. The sample records fewer than 400,000 distinct CDR3 sequences, around a fifth being singletons. Sequenced material: PBMCs from blood, taken about 20 months after vaccination. The receptors originated from a man aged 45-69 years who received an inactivated influenza vaccine.

This clonotype showed up just a few times. CDR3 DNA: TGTGCCAGCAGCTTAGCTAGCGGGATCGCAGATACGCAGTATTTT. Its protein is CASSLASGIADTQYF. The J gene is TRBJ2-3, the V gene TRBV7-2, with TRBD2 matching 8 bases. Germline V gives CDR1 SGHTA, CDR2 FQGNSA. The CDR3 is 15 amino acids. The junction had 3 bases not matched to a gene; V was cut back by 0 bases and J by 4 bases.

This chain uses TRBV13 with TRBJ2-5, with 7 bases identical to TRBD1. Germline CDR1 PRHDT, CDR2 FYEKMQ (reference sequence). V shed 4 bases, J shed 5 bases, and the junction held 16 bases outside the gene matches. CDR3 length equals 17 residues. The CDR3 here is CASSSRTQTGEWETQYF. In DNA, the CDR3 is TGTGCCAGCAGCTCCCGAACGCAAACAGGGGAGTGGGAGACCCAGTACTTC.

This clonotype was observed at least ten times. The CDR3 protein is CAISSTGDSPLHF. The CDR3 nucleotides are TGTGCCATCAGCTCTACAGGGGATTCACCCCTCCACTTT. This sequence joins TRBV10-3 and TRBJ1-6, with 7 bases fitting TRBD1. V trimming: 6 bases; J trimming: 8 bases; junction bases outside the gene matches: 4. Germline lookup yields CDR1 ENHRY and CDR2 SYGVKD. The CDR3 spans 13 residues.

This clonotype was seen more than once but under ten times. CDR3 in DNA: TGTGCCAGCAGCCCCTGGACCCTCTTAGATTCACCCCTCCACTTT. Protein product: CASSPWTLLDSPLHF. The rearrangement links TRBV7-2 to TRBJ1-6; D uncertain. Germline CDR1 SGHTA, CDR2 FQGNSA. V was trimmed by 5 bases and J by 8 bases, leaving 16 bases between them. The CDR3 runs to 15 residues.

This clonotype appeared a few times. The rearrangement uses TRBV12-3 or TRBV12-4 and TRBJ2-1; 15 nucleotides align to TRBD2. With V trimmed by 5 bases and J by 1 base, 6 bases remained unmatched. The CDR3 covers 18 residues. In DNA, the CDR3 is TGTGCCAGCAGTCCGGGACTAGCGGGAGGTCTGTCCTACAATGAGCAGTTCTTC. Its protein is CASSPGLAGGLSYNEQFF.

The chain uses TRBV29-1 and TRBJ2-7; D perhaps matches TRBD1 (6 bases). Germline V lookup: CDR1 SQVTM, CDR2 ANQGSEA. The CDR3 spans 13 residues. Trimming cost V 1 base and J 3 bases, with 10 bases left between them. For the CDR3, the DNA is TGCAGCGTTGAAGTCAGGGGCAACTACGAGCAGTACTTC. It yields the protein CSVEVRGNYEQYF.

This chain links TRBV3-1 with TRBJ1-1; perhaps TRBD1 as D (5 bases). Between the trimmed V and J ends, which lost 4 bases and 7 bases, there was a span of 7 bases. CDR3 length: 11 amino acids. Per the germline V gene, CDR1 is LGHDT and CDR2 is YNNKEL (reference sequence). DNA of the CDR3: TGTGCCAGCAGCCGGGGCCTTGAAGCTTTCTTT. It codes for CASSRGLEAFF.

This clonotype was seen a few times. The V gene is TRBV6-1, the J gene TRBJ1-3, with unresolved D. Trimming removed 8 bases at V and 4 bases at J, with 12 bases between. The CDR3 has 13 amino acids. The germline CDR1 and CDR2 sequences are MNHNS and SASEGT. This chain's CDR3 is CASATSEGNTIYF. CDR3 sequence (DNA): TGTGCCAGCGCGACCTCGGAAGGAAACACCATATATTTT.

This clonotype came up a few times. The chain links TRBV7-9 to TRBJ1-1; D is possibly TRBD1 (5 bases). V dropped 11 bases and J dropped 1 base, with 17 bases sitting between them. The germline V gene has CDR1 SEHNR and CDR2 FQNEAQ (reference sequence). The CDR3 is 14 amino acids. The CDR3: CASAGQRPNTEAFF. The DNA of the CDR3 is TGTGCCTCCGCAGGGCAACGACCGAACACTGAAGCTTTCTTT.

This clonotype was detected many times. This chain links TRBV6-5 with TRBJ2-7, with 8 bases identical to TRBD1. Germline values: CDR1 MNHEY, CDR2 SVGAGI. J was trimmed by 3 bases and V by 4 bases; bases with no gene match: 11. CDR3 length: 16 residues. In nucleotides, the CDR3 is TGTGCCAGCAGTTCTCCTCCTGGACAGGGAGTCTACGAGCAGTACTTC. Its protein product is CASSSPPGQGVYEQYF.

The CDR3 loop is CAWRLTGESTEAFF. The CDR3 nucleotides read TGTGCCTGGAGGCTGACAGGTGAGTCGACTGAAGCTTTCTTT. The chain employs TRBV30 and TRBJ1-1; maybe TRBD1 (6 bases). Germline CDR1 and CDR2: GTSNPN and SVGIG (reference sequence). The CDR3 covers 14 residues. V gave up 3 bases and J gave up 5 bases, with 16 bases separating them.

This clonotype was observed at least ten times. V and J are TRBV11-2 and TRBJ1-1, with 7 bases identical to TRBD1. The V gene's germline CDR1 is SGHAT and CDR2 FQNNGV. J lost 1 base, V lost 0 bases, and 2 bases had no gene match. The length of the CDR3 is 15 residues. The CDR3 DNA sequence: TGTGCCAGCAGCTTAGACAGGACAGGGAACACTGAAGCTTTCTTT. Its translation: CASSLDRTGNTEAFF.

The chain is built from TRBV9 and TRBJ2-3; 9 bases fit TRBD2. Trimming cost V 2 bases and J 11 bases; bases outside gene matches: 6. The CDR3 covers 13 residues. The germline V gene encodes CDR1 SGDLS and CDR2 YYNGEE. CDR3 sequence reads: CASSVPAGGEQYF. CDR3 in DNA: TGTGCCAGCAGCGTTCCTGCGGGGGGGGAGCAGTATTTT.

A note on this clonotype: A read error may produce the germline difference seen at one junction end. The rearrangement uses TRBV7-2 and TRBJ1-4; D perhaps matches TRBD1 (5 bases). Per germline, CDR1 SGHTA and CDR2 FQGNSA. This CDR3 has 16 residues. CDR3 region: CVSSLVGRATNEKLFF. The CDR3 DNA follows: TGTGTCAGCAGCTTAGTGGGCAGGGCAACTAATGAAAAACTGTTTTTT.

The CDR3 sequence: CSVDADWGNEQFF. CDR3 bases: TGCAGCGTTGATGCCGATTGGGGGAATGAGCAGTTCTTC. The V and J genes are TRBV29-1 and TRBJ2-1; TRBD1 or TRBD2 may be the D gene (5 bases each). The CDR3 covers 13 residues. The V end lost 3 bases, the J end lost 7 bases, and 13 bases lay between the germline ends. CDR1 and CDR2 (germline): SQVTM, ANQGSEA.

The table lists this clonotype with many counts. V usage is TRBV12-3 or TRBV12-4 and J usage is TRBJ1-4, with unresolved D. The CDR3 loop spans 15 amino acids. Trimming took off 6 bases at V and 8 bases at J, with 19 bases between the two ends. In DNA form, the CDR3 reads TGTGCCAGCAGCCTGGATGGAGGCTTTGGAGAAAAACTGTTTTTT. Its translation: CASSLDGGFGEKLFF.

This clonotype was counted ten times or more. The gene calls are TRBV7-9 and TRBJ1-6, with 9 bases that match TRBD1. J was trimmed by 7 bases and V by 7 bases; bases with no gene match: 8. The CDR3 covers 15 residues. In germline, CDR1 is SEHNR, CDR2 FQNEAQ (reference sequence). The chain's CDR3 is CASNSGQGENSPLHF. The CDR3 region has the DNA TGTGCCAGCAACTCGGGACAGGGTGAGAATTCACCCCTCCACTTT.

The chain employs TRBV28 and TRBJ2-7; no firm D call. Germline V CDR1 and CDR2: MDHEN, SYDVKM. CDR3 size: 15 residues. V was trimmed by 5 bases and J by 0 bases, leaving 14 bases between them. The CDR3 sequence: CASSPNTLSSYEQYF. The CDR3 bases are TGTGCCAGCAGTCCTAACACCCTCAGCTCCTACGAGCAGTACTTC.